This T cell receptor beta chain was captured in a study of PD-1 blockade in mismatch repair-deficient tumors (dated by TCRdb to about 2017). In the study overall: Between September 2013 and 2016, the trial enrolled approximately 86 consecutive patients with 11 to 13 types of mismatch repair-deficient cancer, all of whom had received prior treatment and were progressing. Tumor-associated T cell clones were tracked in the peripheral blood of patients responding to PD-1 blockade by deep sequencing of TCR CDR3 regions. What the work shows at the level of the full study, not this receptor alone: Clones residing in the tumor, which were often undetectable in blood before treatment, expanded quickly after pembrolizumab and then contracted, generally before radiologic responses.

V loses 3 bases of germline sequence and J loses 1 base, and the interval between the two ends is 15 bases. The cysteine opens and the phenylalanine closes a CDR3 of 16 amino acids. Solely the CDR3 DNA is kept, with 48 bases framed from the first base. According to the germline V gene, CDR1 reads SGHTA and CDR2 reads FQGNSA. This clone was observed once. This clone's antigen is unknown. Base qualities are not provided; no much larger clone lies one nucleotide away. For every enrolled patient, mismatch repair deficiency was confirmed by either polymerase chain reaction or immunohistochemistry. TCR sequencing was carried out for three patients who responded to pembrolizumab therapy. The phase II trial prospectively evaluated PD-1 blockade with pembrolizumab in advanced mismatch repair-deficient cancers, independent of tissue of origin. Peripheral blood T cell samples were serially collected before and at multiple times after PD-1 blockade was started. Blood sampling times were reported as weeks after the first pembrolizumab dose.

Libraries were built with the immunoSEQ multiplex PCR assay. What TCRdb holds here is the immuneACCESS table cut down to in-frame rearrangements. Part of the clones is not present; checked against another copy, under half of the missing clones reflect an unresolved V gene, and the others are unexplained. The table for this sample lists about 22,000 clones; about 83% of them were counted only once. The top ten clonotypes cover approximately 17% of the sample. The receptor was derived from an adult with mismatch repair-deficient cancer. The material sequenced was peripheral blood, taken 2 weeks after starting pembrolizumab. Recombination linked TRBV7-2 to TRBJ2-5; the D assignment is uncertain and may be TRBD1 or TRBD2, with 5 bases supporting each. The DNA sequence reads TGTGCCAGCAGCTTCGGGACCGGGTATAGCCAAGAGACCCAGTACTTC. This translates into CASSFGTGYSQETQYF.